Only one count was recorded for the clone carrying this T cell receptor beta chain. The data stem from a study of blood T cell repertoires in COVID-19. The overall study: From the United States, Italy and Spain came samples of acute and convalescent COVID-19. PBMCs, B-cell-depleted T cells, or T cells provided the cDNA or gDNA that made up the material.

Study processing details: Nucleated cell counts were estimated from reference gene primer amplification. The table came from immunoSEQ multiplex PCR; TCRdb's copy has only in-frame clones and leaves some out. That table supplies the V and J calls and clone size; D and trimming were determined from the DNA. Among 400,000 to 450,000 clones listed, 75% to 90% were seen once. V dropped 0 bases and J dropped 8; count of bases not matched to a gene: 7. The CDR3 runs to 15 residues. Germline CDR1 is ENHRY and CDR2 is SYGVKD. This sequence was found in a woman in her twenties or thirties with active or convalescent COVID-19. Sequenced sample: peripheral blood. The rearrangement links TRBV10-3 to TRBJ2-1; 7 bases are shared with TRBD2. CDR3 loop: CAISESGGSAHEQFF. The CDR3 bases are TGTGCCATCAGTGAGTCGGGAGGGAGTGCCCATGAGCAGTTCTTC.